Following are 16 T cell receptor beta chains from one sample sequenced in a study of siplizumab effects on memory and regulatory T cells. The table came from immunoSEQ multiplex PCR; TCRdb's copy has only in-frame clones and leaves some out. The profile shows around 100,000 clones, about 91% of them singletons. Sequencing was performed on CD4+ T cells sorted from blood. These receptors were taken from a human donor in good health.

V is TRBV4-3 and J is TRBJ1-2; 8 bases match TRBD1. Trimming removed 1 base from V and 4 bases from J; junction bases left unmatched: 5. The CDR3 runs to 15 residues. CDR1 LGHNA and CDR2 YSLEER come from the germline V gene. Here the CDR3 reads CASSQGTGIRYGYTF. CDR3 coding DNA: TGCGCCAGCAGCCAAGGGACAGGGATTCGCTATGGCTACACCTTC.

The V gene is TRBV6-1, the J gene TRBJ2-1, with D hard to call. V was pared by 0 bases and J by 0 bases, with 9 bases between. The CDR3 runs to 16 residues. From germline, CDR1 is MNHNS and CDR2 SASEGT. CDR3 sequence: CASSEASLNSYNEQFF. The CDR3 region has the DNA TGTGCCAGCAGTGAAGCGAGCCTCAACTCCTACAATGAGCAGTTCTTC.

Only a few counts were recorded for this clone. The gene calls are TRBV2 and TRBJ2-5, with D possibly being TRBD2 (6 bases). Germline V lookup: CDR1 SNHLY, CDR2 FYNNEI. This CDR3 spans 12 amino acids. The V gene lost 8 bases and the J gene lost 1 base, with 8 bases spanning the gap. The CDR3 loop reads CASGRLQETQYF. CDR3 coding DNA: TGTGCCAGCGGGAGGCTCCAAGAGACCCAGTACTTC. The variable domain in full, with the rest retrieved from reference TRBV2 and TRBJ2-5, is EPEVTQTPSHQVTQMGQEVILRCVPISNHLYFYWYRQILGQKVEFLVSFYNNEISEKSEIFDDQFSVERPDGSNFTLKIRSTKLEDSAMYFCASGRLQETQYFGPGTRLLVL.

In DNA, the CDR3 is TGTGCCAGCAGTGGATTGACACGGATACAAGAGACCCAGTACTTC. Protein: CASSGLTRIQETQYF. The V call is TRBV2, the J call TRBJ2-5; D remains unclear. Germline V gene data show CDR1 as SNHLY and CDR2 as FYNNEI. The CDR3 consists of 15 residues. Trimming cost V 4 bases and J 2 bases, with 14 bases left between them.

This clone was observed once. This chain joins TRBV6-5 and TRBJ2-7, with D unresolved. Germline CDR1 reads MNHEY; CDR2 reads SVGAGI. The ends were cut back, 0 bases at V and 6 bases at J, with 9 bases in the middle. The CDR3 is made up of 13 amino acids. The CDR3 bases are TGTGCCAGCAGTTACTCCTGGGTTACCGAGCAGTACTTC. Translated: CASSYSWVTEQYF.

The rearrangement links TRBV9 to TRBJ2-3; D unresolved. Between the trimmed V and J ends, which lost 4 bases and 2 bases, there was a span of 11 bases. Germline CDR1 reads SGDLS; CDR2 reads YYNGEE. The CDR3 has 14 amino acids. This chain's CDR3 is CASSPRLDTDTQYF. DNA for the CDR3: TGTGCCAGCAGCCCCCGCCTGGACACAGATACGCAGTATTTT. The whole variable domain, remainder taken from reference TRBV9 and TRBJ2-3, is DSGVTQTPKHLITATGQRVTLRCSPRSGDLSVYWYQQSLDQGLQFLIQYYNGEERAKGNILERFSAQQFPDLHSELNLSSLELGDSALYFCASSPRLDTDTQYFGPGTRLTVL.

The chain couples TRBV19 to TRBJ2-5, with a tentative D call TRBD1 (6 bases). The CDR3 length is 14 residues. V lost 4 bases and J lost 1, with 10 bases in between. CDR1 and CDR2 (germline): LNHDA, SQIVND (reference sequence). The DNA of the CDR3 is TGTGCCAGTAGTAAGCTGGGGGCCCAAGAGACCCAGTACTTC. Translated, it gives CASSKLGAQETQYF.

In its sample, this clone was seen once. The chain combines TRBV21-1 with TRBJ2-3; the D call in the table, TRBD2, was not verified against the DNA. TRBV21-1 is deemed a pseudogene. CDR3 length: 20 residues. The CDR3 protein is CASTRGAVSVPIKNTDTQYF. The CDR3 DNA reads as TGTGCCAGCACCCGGGGGGCCGTCTCTGTGCCGATAAAAAACACAGATACGCAGTATTTT.

The genes are TRBV27 and TRBJ1-5; a possible D gene is TRBD1 (6 bases). V gave up 6 bases and J gave up 8 bases, with 17 bases separating them. This CDR3 has 14 residues. Germline lookup yields CDR1 MNHEY and CDR2 SMNVEV (reference sequence). CDR3 protein: CASRLQGNREPQHF. The CDR3 DNA reads as TGTGCCAGCAGACTACAGGGTAATAGGGAGCCCCAGCATTTT.

The V and J genes are TRBV7-3 and TRBJ2-3; TRBD1 aligns across 10 bases. Germline V gene sequence: CDR1 SGHTA, CDR2 FQGTGA. The CDR3 length is 16 residues. With V trimmed by 2 bases and J by 2 bases, 4 bases remained unmatched. CDR3 DNA: TGTGCCAGCAGCTTAGTCGGGACAGGGGCCACAGATACGCAGTATTTT. Translated, it gives CASSLVGTGATDTQYF.

This chain connects TRBV18 to TRBJ1-1; possible D gene TRBD1, 5 bases. The germline V gene has CDR1 KGHSH and CDR2 LQKENI. The CDR3 is 14 amino acids. Trimming shortened V by 0 bases and J by 1 base, and 6 bases separated the two germline ends. CDR3 residues: CASSPPGQNTEAFF. The CDR3 DNA reads TGTGCCAGCTCACCACCGGGGCAGAACACTGAAGCTTTCTTT.

V gene TRBV27 combines with J gene TRBJ2-5; 10 positions agree with TRBD1. Trimming took 5 bases from V and 1 from J; bases not matched to a gene: 13. The germline V gene encodes CDR1 MNHEY and CDR2 SMNVEV (reference sequence). The CDR3 covers 18 residues. In DNA, the CDR3 is TGTGCCAGCAGTCCCGACAGGGGGCCCAGAGGGGGCCAAGAGACCCAGTACTTC. It is translated as CASSPDRGPRGGQETQYF.

The chain couples TRBV27 to TRBJ2-1; a weak D match, TRBD1 (5 bases). Trimming shortened V by 6 bases and J by 1 base, and 10 bases separated the two germline ends. Germline CDR1 and CDR2: MNHEY and SMNVEV (reference sequence). CDR3 length equals 14 residues. Here the CDR3 reads CASRLTDSYNEQFF. CDR3 sequence (DNA): TGTGCCAGCAGGTTGACAGATTCCTACAATGAGCAGTTCTTC.

This clone was seen just once. The chain joins TRBV5-1 to TRBJ2-5, with 8 bases that match TRBD1. J was trimmed by 5 bases and V by 0 bases; bases with no gene match: 6. The CDR3 is made up of 15 amino acids. CDR1 SGHRS and CDR2 YFSETQ come from the germline V gene. The CDR3 region is CASSLVQGAFETQYF. In DNA, the CDR3 is TGCGCCAGCAGCTTGGTTCAGGGGGCATTTGAGACCCAGTACTTC.

V and J are TRBV5-4 and TRBJ2-1, with 8 bases lining up with TRBD2. This CDR3 comprises 16 residues. The V segment lost 0 bases and the J segment 4 bases; nucleotides outside the gene matches: 6. Germline V gene lookup returns CDR1 SGHNT and CDR2 YYREEE (reference sequence). The CDR3 is CASSLGVSGGYNEQFF. The CDR3 DNA reads TGTGCCAGCAGCTTGGGGGTCAGCGGGGGATACAATGAGCAGTTCTTC.

The chain carries TRBV9 and TRBJ2-2; D remains ambiguous. Trimming stripped 0 bases from V and 4 bases from J, with 7 bases between. The CDR3 runs 14 residues. CDR1 is SGDLS, CDR2 YYNGEE, per germline. CDR3 loop: CASSVAMSTGELFF. The DNA for the CDR3 is TGTGCCAGCAGCGTAGCGATGAGCACCGGGGAGCTGTTTTTT.